Described below is a single TCR beta chain sequence and its context. The sample originates from a study of cytomegalovirus exposure and HLA in healthy donors. The V segment lost 4 bases and the J segment 7 bases; nucleotides outside the gene matches: 13. Germline values: CDR1 LGHNA, CDR2 YSLEER. CDR3 size: 16 residues. PCR used 60 Vbeta primers and 13 Jbeta primers. Produced via immunoSEQ multiplex PCR; TCRdb's table is partial and in-frame only. The sample lists 110,000 or so clones, 60% to 85% occurring once. The sequenced sample was PBMCs. This chain uses TRBV4-3 with TRBJ1-2, with TRBD1 matching 9 bases. This TCR was recovered from a woman aged 40 to 49 in good health and CMV-seropositive. The CDR3 here is CASSPLEPGQGAGYTF. CDR3 bases: TGCGCCAGCAGCCCCCTAGAGCCGGGACAGGGAGCTGGCTACACCTTC.